This is a list of T cell receptor beta chains from one sample in a study of radiotherapy plus CTLA-4 blockade in lung cancer. Assay used: immunoSEQ multiplex PCR; TCRdb lists only in-frame clones, some missing. The table shows 81,000 or so clones, with around 79% occurring only once. The sequencing here drew on peripheral blood, taken from a patient treated with radiotherapy plus ipilimumab. Receptor source: a human donor with non-small cell lung cancer whose response to radiotherapy plus ipilimumab could not be evaluated. Some clones in this sample may be carry-over from other donors' samples. Both conserved end residues are part of each CDR3. D genes are given only for firm matches. Size tells how often a clone was seen (once, few, many) or the class of an expanded clone, and some rows leave it out.

V	J	D	size	DNA	CDR3
TRBV7-8	TRBJ2-7	TRBD2	NA	TGTGCCAGCAGCATAGGACTAGCGGGGAACTACGAGCAGTACTTC	CASSIGLAGNYEQYF
TRBV5-1	TRBJ2-7	NA	NA	TGCGCCAGCATGCGGGACTTATACTACGAGCAGTACTTC	CASMRDLYYEQYF
TRBV7-2	TRBJ2-1	NA	NA	TGTGCCAGCAGCTTAGAGACGCAGGCTAATGAGCAGTTCTTC	CASSLETQANEQFF
TRBV5-1	TRBJ1-2	TRBD1	NA	TGCGCCAGTCGGACAGGGGGCTACTCCCCTTATGGCTACACCTTC	CASRTGGYSPYGYTF
TRBV6-5	TRBJ2-1	NA	NA	TGTGCCACCACGGAGGCTAGCGAGTACAATGAGCAGTTCTTC	CATTEASEYNEQFF
TRBV7-2	TRBJ2-2	NA	NA	TGTGCCAGCAGCTTACGCGTTCTAGACACCGGGGAGCTGTTTTTT	CASSLRVLDTGELFF
TRBV28	TRBJ2-7	TRBD2	NA	TGTGCCAGCAGAGCCGTTGGCGGGGGAATATTTTACGAGCAGTACTTC	CASRAVGGGIFYEQYF
TRBV18	TRBJ1-2	NA	NA	TGTGCCAGCTCACCATATCAGAGGGTGGGTGGCTACACCTTC	CASSPYQRVGGYTF
TRBV7-9	TRBJ2-5	TRBD1	NA	TGTGCCAGCAGCCAAATACAGGGGGCGGGAGAGACCCAGTACTTC	CASSQIQGAGETQYF
TRBV5-1	TRBJ2-1	NA	NA	TGCGCCAGCGCCTTTAGGGAGAGCTCCTACAATGAGCAGTTCTTC	CASAFRESSYNEQFF
TRBV9	TRBJ2-6	NA	NA	TGTGCCAGCAGCGTAGGGACAGCCCTCTCTGGGGCCAACGTCCTGACTTTC	CASSVGTALSGANVLTF
TRBV4-1	TRBJ1-1	TRBD1	few	TGCGCCAGCAGCCCGGACAGGGCGAACACTGAAGCTTTCTTT	CASSPDRANTEAFF
TRBV6-1	TRBJ1-4	NA	NA	TGTGCCAGCAGACGACAGCCCACGGATGAAAAACTGTTTTTT	CASRRQPTDEKLFF
TRBV4-1	TRBJ2-1	TRBD1	NA	TGCGCCAGCAGCCAAGATGAGACAGGGGGTCGCGGGGGTGAGCAGTTCTTC	CASSQDETGGRGGEQFF
TRBV5-1	TRBJ2-5	TRBD1	NA	TGCGCCAGCAGCCCGGGGACAGGGCAAGAGACCCAGTACTTC	CASSPGTGQETQYF